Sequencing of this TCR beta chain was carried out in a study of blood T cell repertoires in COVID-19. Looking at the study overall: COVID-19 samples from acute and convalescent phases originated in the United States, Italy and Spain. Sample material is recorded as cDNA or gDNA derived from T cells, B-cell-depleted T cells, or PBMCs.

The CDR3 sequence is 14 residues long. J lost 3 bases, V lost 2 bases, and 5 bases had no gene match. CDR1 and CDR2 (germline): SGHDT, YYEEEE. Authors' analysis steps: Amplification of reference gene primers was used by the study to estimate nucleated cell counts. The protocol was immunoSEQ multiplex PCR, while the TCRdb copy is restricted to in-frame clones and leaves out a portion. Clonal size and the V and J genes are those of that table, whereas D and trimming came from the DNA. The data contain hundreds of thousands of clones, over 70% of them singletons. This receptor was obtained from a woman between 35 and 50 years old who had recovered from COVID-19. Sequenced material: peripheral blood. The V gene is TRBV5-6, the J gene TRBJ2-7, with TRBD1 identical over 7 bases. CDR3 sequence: CASSFGQDDYEQYF. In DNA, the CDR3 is TGTGCCAGCAGCTTTGGACAGGATGACTACGAGCAGTACTTC.